The next 27 T cell receptor beta chains were all read from a single sample in a study of regulatory T cells in long-lasting Graves disease. Library construction for TCR beta used iRepertoire HTBI primers and Arm-PCR of CDR3 regions. TCRdb re-called the multiplex PCR reads with MiXCR, one entry per CDR3 protein. The repertoire has around 400,000 distinct CDR3 sequences, roughly 15% of them found once; the top ten carry about 7.8%. Sample time point: newly diagnosed GD, antithyroid drugs for less than 3 months. Extracted PBMC RNA gave rise to the TCR library. This same sample was also part of a study on T cells in Graves' hyperthyroidism and ophthalmopathy.

This specimen consisted of peripheral blood mononuclear cells (PBMCs), obtained at new diagnosis, from a patient treated with antithyroid drugs. The source of these receptors is a woman between 40 and 55 years old with Graves disease.

This clonotype has a handful of counts. V gene TRBV18 combines with J gene TRBJ2-5; unclear D gene. Trimming stripped 2 bases from V and 2 bases from J, with 9 bases between. Germline CDR1 is KGHSH and CDR2 is LQKENI. The CDR3 covers 14 residues. CDR3 sequence reads: CASSPGERQETQYF. CDR3 DNA sequence: TGTGCCAGCTCACCAGGAGAAAGACAAGAGACCCAGTACTTC.

In this sample, this clonotype turned up many times. This chain uses TRBV7-9 with TRBJ1-5; no definite D call. The CDR3 spans 14 residues. V shed 5 bases and J shed 6 bases, with 14 bases lying between them. Germline V gives CDR1 SEHNR, CDR2 FQNEAQ (reference sequence). The chain's CDR3 is CASSPGGNSQPQHF. CDR3 DNA: TGTGCCAGCAGCCCCGGAGGTAACAGTCAGCCCCAGCATTTT.

The chain couples TRBV24-1 to TRBJ2-1, with 7 bases that match TRBD2. With 5 bases clipped from V and 6 bases from J, the junction kept 9 bases outside the gene matches. The CDR3 totals 15 residues. CDR1 and CDR2 from the germline V gene are KGHDR and SFDVKD. Here the CDR3 reads CATSVVGGPGNEQFF. The CDR3 DNA follows: TGTGCCACCAGTGTGGTGGGAGGGCCGGGCAATGAGCAGTTCTTC.

This clonotype showed up many times. This chain joins TRBV12-5 and TRBJ2-1; TRBD2 matches at 10 bases. V gave up 3 bases and J gave up 5 bases; unmatched junction bases: 7. The CDR3 runs 16 residues. The V gene's germline CDR1 is LGHNT and CDR2 FRNRAP. The DNA for the CDR3 is TGTGCTAGTGGTTTAGTACTAGCGGGACTCGACAATGAGCAGTTCTTC. Its translation is CASGLVLAGLDNEQFF.

This clonotype was detected only a few times. This probably arose from a read error, given a far larger clone one base away. The V and J genes are TRBV24-1 and TRBJ2-5, with 7 bases that match TRBD2. The DNA end lines up better with TRBJ2-1; the J call may be wrong. From germline, CDR1 is KGHDR and CDR2 SFDVKD. The CDR3 length is 13 residues. CDR3 coding DNA: TGTGTCATCGCGGGAGAGGGGCGCGATGAGCAGTTCTTC. Residues: CVIAGEGRDEQFF.

With regard to this clonotype: A much larger clone differs from this one at a single base, so this may be a read error. CDR3 loop: CAWGTGHYNEQSF. The CDR3 DNA follows: TGTGCCTGGGGGACAGGCCACTACAATGAGCAGTCCTTC. The chain employs TRBV30 and TRBJ2-1, with 8 bases aligning to TRBD1. CDR1 GTSNPN and CDR2 SVGIG come from the germline V gene (reference sequence). This CDR3 spans 13 amino acids.

This clonotype showed up just a few times. The J gene is TRBJ2-7, the V gene TRBV12-3 or TRBV12-4; 9 bases align to TRBD1. The ends lost 6 bases at V and 3 bases at J; junction bases unmatched: 9. The CDR3 consists of 15 residues. As DNA, the CDR3 is TGTGCCAGCAGCAACCCGGGACAGGGTTTCTACGAGCAGTACTTC. Protein sequence: CASSNPGQGFYEQYF.

This clonotype was counted a single time. The conserved final phenylalanine or tryptophan is absent from the CDR3, which likely points to a read error. V gene TRBV27 combines with J gene TRBJ2-5; 9 bases are shared with TRBD2. Germline trimming cut 3 bases from V and 11 bases from J; bases unmatched to any gene: 13. The CDR3 totals 15 residues. The germline gives CDR1 MNHEY, CDR2 SMNVEV (reference sequence). CDR3 amino acids: CASSFRREGLGEQYS. The CDR3 coding sequence is TGTGCCAGCAGTTTCAGGCGGGAGGGCCTTGGGGAGCAGTACTCC.

This clonotype was observed at least ten times. CDR3: CASSLRQNGELFF. For the CDR3, the DNA is TGTGCCAGCAGCTTGAGACAGAACGGGGAGCTGTTTTTT. The chain has TRBV5-5 and TRBJ2-2; D may be TRBD1 (5 bases). V was clipped by 1 base and J by 7 bases, with 8 bases between them. Germline assignment: CDR1 SGHKS and CDR2 YYEKEE (reference sequence). The CDR3 is 13 residues long.

This clonotype has ten or more counts. The chain uses TRBV20-1 and TRBJ1-6, with a weak D call TRBD1 (5 bases). V shed 5 bases and J shed 15 bases, with 14 bases lying between them. The V gene's germline CDR1 is DFQATT and CDR2 SNEGSKA (reference sequence). This CDR3 comprises 11 residues. In DNA, the CDR3 is TGCAGTGCTTGGGACCCCCCCCTCCTCCACTTT. Protein: CSAWDPPLLHF.

This clonotype was detected many times. V is TRBV5-1 and J is TRBJ2-2; D might be TRBD1 (6 bases). Trimming removed 5 bases from V and 7 bases from J, with 12 bases in between. The CDR3 extends over 13 amino acids. In germline, CDR1 is SGHRS, CDR2 YFSETQ. The CDR3 loop reads CASRWGQNGELFF. CDR3 bases: TGCGCCAGCAGATGGGGGCAAAACGGGGAGCTGTTTTTT.

Only a few counts were recorded for this clonotype. The chain links TRBV5-6 to TRBJ2-2, with 9 nucleotides matching TRBD1. CDR1 and CDR2 from the germline V gene are SGHDT and YYEEEE. Trimming took 6 bases from V and 4 from J; bases not matched to a gene: 4. The CDR3 has 14 residues. The CDR3 DNA is TGTGCCAGCACAACAGGGGGCGGCACCGGGGAGCTGTTTTTT. Translation: CASTTGGGTGELFF.

This chain connects TRBV5-6 to TRBJ2-2; a weak D match, TRBD1 (6 bases). This CDR3 spans 13 amino acids. From germline, CDR1 is SGHDT and CDR2 YYEEEE. The ends were cut back, 4 bases at V and 6 bases at J, with 10 bases in the middle. The CDR3 coding sequence is TGTGCCAGCAGCATAGGGGGTTCCGGGGAGCTGTTTTTT. Translating gives CASSIGGSGELFF. The complete variable domain, with remaining parts taken from reference TRBV5-6 and TRBJ2-2, reads DAGVTQSPTHLIKTRGQQVTLRCSPKSGHDTVSWYQQALGQGPQFIFQYYEEEERQRGNFPDRFSGHQFPNYSSELNVNALLLGDSALYLCASSIGGSGELFFGEGSRLTVL.

This clonotype was counted at least ten times. The genes are TRBV2 and TRBJ2-2; D may match TRBD1 or TRBD2 (5 bases each). Germline CDR1 and CDR2: SNHLY and FYNNEI. V was pared by 6 bases and J by 0 bases, with 8 bases between. The CDR3 totals 14 residues. CDR3 sequence: CASSRDPNTGELFF. CDR3 nucleotide sequence: TGTGCCAGCAGCCGGGACCCGAACACCGGGGAGCTGTTTTTT.

The gene calls are TRBV4-1 and TRBJ2-1, with D perhaps assigned TRBD1 or TRBD2 (6 bases each). The germline V gene encodes CDR1 MGHRA and CDR2 YSYEKL. CDR3 length: 16 amino acids. V lost 0 bases, J lost 1 base, and 10 bases lay in between. In DNA form, the CDR3 reads TGCGCCAGCAGCCAAGATTCGGGGGCGTCCTACAATGAGCAGTTCTTC. It translates to CASSQDSGASYNEQFF.

This clonotype was seen many times. The chain has TRBV12-3 or TRBV12-4 and TRBJ2-3; no clear D. V lost 6 bases and J lost 2, with 12 bases in between. CDR3 size: 14 residues. CDR3 in DNA: TGTGCCAGCAGAGACTCGCTTCTCACAGATACGCAGTATTTT. Encoded protein: CASRDSLLTDTQYF.

V and J are TRBV19 and TRBJ2-4; perhaps TRBD1 as D (6 bases). The length of the CDR3 is 15 residues. CDR1 LNHDA and CDR2 SQIVND come from the germline V gene (reference sequence). V was pared by 5 bases and J by 9 bases, with 20 bases between. The CDR3 nucleotides read TGTGCCAGTAGTCCCAGGACTGGAAGAGGGGGCATTCAGTACTTC. Its translation is CASSPRTGRGGIQYF.

This clonotype was detected many times. V is TRBV11-2 and J is TRBJ1-3; D remains unclear. CDR1 SGHAT and CDR2 FQNNGV come from the germline V gene. This CDR3 contains 14 residues. Between the trimmed V and J ends, which lost 1 base and 2 bases, there was a span of 6 bases. CDR3 in DNA: TGTGCCAGCAGCTTAGTTGGAGCTGGAAACACCATATATTTT. It is translated as CASSLVGAGNTIYF. Full variable domain (missing parts from reference TRBV11-2 and TRBJ1-3): EAGVAQSPRYKIIEKRQSVAFWCNPISGHATLYWYQQILGQGPKLLIQFQNNGVVDDSQLPKDRFSAERLKGVDSTLKIQPAKLEDSAVYLCASSLVGAGNTIYFGEGSWLTVV.

J is TRBJ2-1 and V is TRBV18; a weak D match, TRBD2 (5 bases). Germline lookup yields CDR1 KGHSH and CDR2 LQKENI. This CDR3 has 13 residues. V dropped 3 bases and J dropped 8 bases, with 11 bases sitting between them. The CDR3 sequence is CASSPDLGYEQFF. As DNA, the CDR3 is TGTGCCAGCTCACCGGACTTGGGTTATGAGCAGTTCTTC.

At least ten counts were recorded for this clonotype. The chain combines TRBV2 with TRBJ2-1; tentative D call: TRBD1 (6 bases). The CDR3 has 14 residues. V was pared by 1 base and J by 4 bases, with 8 bases between. In germline, CDR1 is SNHLY, CDR2 FYNNEI. The chain's CDR3 is CASSEVGAYNEQFF. In DNA form, the CDR3 reads TGTGCCAGCAGTGAAGTGGGGGCATACAATGAGCAGTTCTTC.

The sample holds many counts of this clonotype. The gene calls are TRBV28 and TRBJ2-4; D not certain. The length of the CDR3 is 17 residues. The germline V gene has CDR1 MDHEN and CDR2 SYDVKM. Trimming took 2 bases from V and 3 from J, leaving 17 bases between them. The CDR3 protein is CASSLPGSAGFKNIQYF. CDR3 nucleotides: TGTGCCAGCAGTTTACCGGGTTCCGCCGGTTTCAAAAACATTCAGTACTTC. Supplemented by reference TRBV28 and TRBJ2-4, the full variable domain reads DVKVTQSSRYLVKRTGEKVFLECVQDMDHENMFWYRQDPGLGLRLIYFSYDVKMKEKGDIPEGYSVSREKKERFSLILESASTNQTSMYLCASSLPGSAGFKNIQYFGAGTRLSVL.

This clonotype was seen at least ten times. The genes are TRBV20-1 and TRBJ2-2; TRBD2 is a possible D gene (6 bases). Germline V lookup: CDR1 DFQATT, CDR2 SNEGSKA (reference sequence). With 0 bases removed from V and 4 bases from J, the gap between germline ends came to 15 bases. This CDR3 is built from 16 residues. The CDR3: CSAREPAEGGTGELFF. CDR3 coding DNA: TGCAGTGCTAGAGAACCCGCGGAGGGCGGCACCGGGGAGCTGTTTTTT.

The V call is TRBV6-1, the J call TRBJ2-1, with 12 positions matching TRBD2. CDR1 is MNHNS, CDR2 SASEGT, per germline. V gave up 6 bases and J gave up 4 bases; unmatched junction bases: 4. CDR3 length: 15 amino acids. The CDR3 reads CASRTSGSPYNEQFF. The DNA of the CDR3 is TGTGCCAGCAGGACTAGCGGGAGCCCGTACAATGAGCAGTTCTTC.

In its sample, this clonotype was seen a few times. This chain joins TRBV9 and TRBJ2-1; 9 bases are a match to TRBD2. Germline V lookup: CDR1 SGDLS, CDR2 YYNGEE. The CDR3 length is 16 residues. The V segment lost 0 bases and the J segment 4 bases; nucleotides outside the gene matches: 5. The CDR3 nucleotides read TGTGCCAGCAGCGTAGTTGGTAGCGGGAGTTACAATGAGCAGTTCTTC. This gives the protein CASSVVGSGSYNEQFF.

Remarks on this clonotype: This could be a read error, since a much larger clone is one nucleotide away. J is TRBJ1-2 and V is TRBV28, with no clear D. CDR1 MDHEN and CDR2 SYDVKM come from the germline V gene. The CDR3 consists of 11 residues. V was trimmed by 6 bases and J by 4 bases, leaving 6 bases between them. As DNA, the CDR3 is TGTGCCAGCAGACGGGGCTATGGCTACACCTTC. It yields the protein CASRRGYGYTF.

V and J are TRBV24-1 and TRBJ2-5, with TRBD2 matching 9 bases. Per germline, CDR1 KGHDR and CDR2 SFDVKD. J was trimmed by 3 bases and V by 3 bases; bases with no gene match: 7. The CDR3 totals 16 residues. CDR3 region: CATSDVLAGFEETQYF. CDR3 nucleotides: TGTGCCACCAGTGATGTTCTAGCGGGGTTTGAAGAGACCCAGTACTTC.

This clonotype was seen at least ten times. The chain is built from TRBV7-6 and TRBJ2-2; no reliable D call. CDR1 is SGHVS and CDR2 is FNYEAQ in the germline V gene. Trimming shortened V by 2 bases and J by 6 bases, and 10 bases separated the two germline ends. This CDR3 spans 14 amino acids. The CDR3 region is CASSLSSSAGELFF. CDR3 coding DNA: TGTGCCAGCAGCTTAAGTTCGAGCGCCGGGGAGCTGTTTTTT.